The rows below give T cell receptor beta chains drawn from one sample of a study of T cells in Graves' hyperthyroidism and ophthalmopathy. One entry per CDR3 protein results from TCRdb running MiXCR on the multiplex PCR reads. The sample records hundreds of thousands of distinct CDR3 sequences, roughly 16% being singletons. Sample: blood. The receptors derive from a middle-aged woman with Graves' ophthalmopathy. Each CDR3 is given with its conserved first and last residue. Fields, in order: CDR3 DNA, CDR3 protein, D gene, clone size, J gene, V gene. A D gene is named only where the DNA matches it firmly. Size tells how often a clone was seen (once, few, many) or the class of an expanded clone, and some rows leave it out.

DNA: TGCGCCAGCAGCCCCAGGGACGACACCGGGGAGCTGTTTTTT
CDR3: CASSPRDDTGELFF
D: NA
size: few
J: TRBJ2-2
V: TRBV4-1

DNA: TGTGCCAGCAGCCAAAGTGGACAGGGTGCTGGAAACACCATATATTTT
CDR3: CASSQSGQGAGNTIYF
D: TRBD1
size: few
J: TRBJ1-3
V: TRBV4-2

DNA: TGTGCCAGCAGGGCCGGGGCCTCCAATCAGCCCCAGCATTTT
CDR3: CASRAGASNQPQHF
D: NA
size: many
J: TRBJ1-5
V: TRBV2

DNA: TGCGCCAGCAGCTTGGTCCTTGTTCAACAGGGGGTCAATGAGCAGTTCTTC
CDR3: CASSLVLVQQGVNEQFF
D: TRBD1
size: many
J: TRBJ2-1
V: TRBV5-1

DNA: TGCAGTGCTAGAAAAGCGGGAGGGTCCCACGAGCAGTACTTC
CDR3: CSARKAGGSHEQYF
D: TRBD2
size: few
J: TRBJ2-7
V: TRBV20-1

DNA: TGTGCCGGTGGACAGGGGCGTTTGTCTGGGGCCAACGTCCTGACTTTC
CDR3: CAGGQGRLSGANVLTF
D: TRBD1
size: many
J: TRBJ2-6
V: TRBV2

DNA: TGCGCCAGCAGCTTGGGGGCCGGGACAGGGCCTTACAATGAGCAGTTCTTC
CDR3: CASSLGAGTGPYNEQFF
D: TRBD1
size: many
J: TRBJ2-1
V: TRBV5-1

DNA: TGTGCCAGCTATGATGGCGGGGAAGCAACTAATGAAAAACTGTTTTTT
CDR3: CASYDGGEATNEKLFF
D: NA
size: NA
J: TRBJ1-4
V: TRBV28

DNA: TGTGCCAGCAGTTCCACCGCGAACCGCTATGGCTACACCTTC
CDR3: CASSSTANRYGYTF
D: NA
size: many
J: TRBJ1-2
V: TRBV27

DNA: TGTGCCAGCAGCCAACGATTCCGGGACGGTCAGCCCCAGCATTTT
CDR3: CASSQRFRDGQPQHF
D: NA
size: many
J: TRBJ1-5
V: TRBV3-1

DNA: TGCAGTGCTAGTCGAGGCGGGACAGGATTTAGTGGCTACACCTTC
CDR3: CSASRGGTGFSGYTF
D: TRBD1
size: many
J: TRBJ1-2
V: TRBV20-1

DNA: TGCGCCAGCAGCCAAGGTTCCTTGGCAGCGGGCACAGATACGCAGTATTTT
CDR3: CASSQGSLAAGTDTQYF
D: NA
size: NA
J: TRBJ2-3
V: TRBV4-1

DNA: TGTGCCAGCTCACCACTGGGCAGGGGCAATCAGCCCCAGCATTTT
CDR3: CASSPLGRGNQPQHF
D: NA
size: many
J: TRBJ1-5
V: TRBV18

DNA: TGTGCCAGCAGCTCCACCTCGGGAATTGATTCACCCCTCCACTTT
CDR3: CASSSTSGIDSPLHF
D: NA
size: NA
J: TRBJ1-6
V: TRBV11-2

DNA: TGTGCCAGCAGTTTATGGGTACCGGGACTAGCGGGAGAGACAGATACGCAGTATTTT
CDR3: CASSLWVPGLAGETDTQYF
D: TRBD2
size: many
J: TRBJ2-3
V: TRBV28

DNA: TGTGCCAGCAGCCTTTCAGAGGGGGCCCCTGAAGCTTTCTTT
CDR3: CASSLSEGAPEAFF
D: TRBD1
size: many
J: TRBJ1-1
V: TRBV3-1

DNA: TGCAGTGCTAGAGATCCAGCATCCCAAGAGACCCAGTGCTTC
CDR3: CSARDPASQETQCF
D: NA
size: NA
J: TRBJ2-5
V: TRBV20-1

DNA: TGTGCCTGGAGTGTCAGCGGGAGCTGGTCTGGTGAGCAGTTCTTC
CDR3: CAWSVSGSWSGEQFF
D: TRBD2
size: NA
J: TRBJ2-1
V: TRBV30